These 5 T cell receptor beta chains share one sample of origin, sequenced in a study of blood T cell repertoires in COVID-19. This table comes from immunoSEQ multiplex PCR, and its TCRdb copy is limited to in-frame clones, with some not included. The data contain about 150,000 clones, around 81% of them singletons. The specimen was peripheral blood. The receptors were sampled from a woman aged 40 to 50 with active or convalescent COVID-19.

The chain couples TRBV3-1 (or the pseudogene TRBV3-2) to TRBJ1-6; 7 bases line up with TRBD1. The V gene end was trimmed by 4 bases and the J gene end by 6 bases; junction bases not matched to a gene: 3. In germline, CDR1 is LGHDT, CDR2 YNNKEL (reference sequence). The CDR3 is made up of 14 amino acids. The CDR3 sequence: CASSPGTVNSPLHF. CDR3 coding DNA: TGTGCCAGCAGCCCCGGGACAGTTAATTCACCCCTCCACTTT.

This clone was recorded only once. The chain employs TRBV4-1 and TRBJ1-2; D is unclear. CDR1 and CDR2 from the germline V gene are MGHRA and YSYEKL. This CDR3 has 18 residues. Trimming cost V 0 bases and J 4 bases, with 21 bases left between them. The chain's CDR3 is CASSQDTPLTLSFYGYTF. CDR3 bases: TGCGCCAGCAGCCAAGATACCCCTCTTACTCTATCCTTCTATGGCTACACCTTC.

This chain joins TRBV18 and TRBJ1-1, with D tentatively TRBD1 (5 bases). Germline CDR1 KGHSH, CDR2 LQKENI. This CDR3 has 15 residues. The V gene lost 2 bases and the J gene lost 6 bases, with 16 bases spanning the gap. The CDR3: CASSPRSGRAAEAFF. The CDR3 DNA reads as TGTGCCAGCTCACCAAGGTCCGGCAGGGCAGCTGAAGCTTTCTTT. Supplemented by reference TRBV18 and TRBJ1-1, the full variable domain reads NAGVMQNPRHLVRRRGQEARLRCSPMKGHSHVYWYRQLPEEGLKFMVYLQKENIIDESGMPKERFSAEFPKEGPSILRIQQVVRGDSAAYFCASSPRSGRAAEAFFGQGTRLTVV.

The rearrangement joins TRBV6-5 to TRBJ2-5; D is possibly TRBD1 (6 bases). Trimming shortened V by 6 bases and J by 5 bases, and 10 bases separated the two germline ends. The germline V gene has CDR1 MNHEY and CDR2 SVGAGI. The CDR3 extends over 12 amino acids. Written as DNA, the CDR3 is TGTGCCAGCAGCACAGGGAGCGAGACCCAGTACTTC. It specifies CASSTGSETQYF.

The genes are TRBV7-9 and TRBJ2-3, with 10 bases lining up with TRBD2. Germline CDR1 reads SEHNR; CDR2 reads FQNEAQ (reference sequence). V lost 7 bases to trimming and J lost 6 bases; unmatched junction nucleotides: 13. The CDR3 runs 16 residues. CDR3 loop: CASTRNQREGWDTQYF. CDR3 bases: TGTGCCAGCACCAGAAACCAGCGGGAGGGGTGGGATACGCAGTATTTT.